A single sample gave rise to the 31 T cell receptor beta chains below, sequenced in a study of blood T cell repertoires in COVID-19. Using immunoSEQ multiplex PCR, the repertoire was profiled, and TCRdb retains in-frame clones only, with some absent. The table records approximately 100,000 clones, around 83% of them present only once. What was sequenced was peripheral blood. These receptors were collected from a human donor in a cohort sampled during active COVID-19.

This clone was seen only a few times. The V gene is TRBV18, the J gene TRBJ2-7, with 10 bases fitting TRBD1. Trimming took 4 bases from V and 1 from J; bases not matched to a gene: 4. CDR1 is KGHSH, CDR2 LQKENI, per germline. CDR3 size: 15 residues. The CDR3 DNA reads TGTGCCAGCTCACTTGGGACAGGGGATTCCTACGAGCAGTACTTC. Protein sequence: CASSLGTGDSYEQYF.

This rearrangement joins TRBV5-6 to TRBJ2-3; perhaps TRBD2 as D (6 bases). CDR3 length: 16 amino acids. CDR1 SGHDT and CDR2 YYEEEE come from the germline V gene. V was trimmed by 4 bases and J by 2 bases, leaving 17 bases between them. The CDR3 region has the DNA TGTGCCAGCAGCGCCAGAACCGGGACTTCCACAGATACGCAGTATTTT. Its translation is CASSARTGTSTDTQYF.

The CDR3 nucleotides read TGTGCCAGCAAGGTGACAGGGAGCTACGAGCAGTACTTC. Translating gives CASKVTGSYEQYF. The chain combines TRBV2 with TRBJ2-7, with 7 bases fitting TRBD1. Germline assignment: CDR1 SNHLY and CDR2 FYNNEI. This CDR3 is 13 amino acids long. The ends lost 7 bases at V and 3 bases at J; junction bases unmatched: 6.

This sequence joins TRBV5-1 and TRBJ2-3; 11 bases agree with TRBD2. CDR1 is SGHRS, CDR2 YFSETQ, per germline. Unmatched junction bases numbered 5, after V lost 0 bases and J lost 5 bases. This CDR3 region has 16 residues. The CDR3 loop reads CASSLELAGAGDTQYF. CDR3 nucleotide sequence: TGCGCCAGCAGCTTGGAACTAGCGGGGGCGGGAGATACGCAGTATTTT.

The CDR3 region is CASSPGQEPYNEQFF. CDR3 nucleotides: TGCGCCAGCAGCCCAGGACAGGAGCCGTACAATGAGCAGTTCTTC. The J gene is TRBJ2-1, the V gene TRBV4-1; TRBD1 matches 7 bases. There are 15 residues in the CDR3. V shed 4 bases and J 4 bases; nucleotides not matched to a gene: 7. Germline V lookup: CDR1 MGHRA, CDR2 YSYEKL.

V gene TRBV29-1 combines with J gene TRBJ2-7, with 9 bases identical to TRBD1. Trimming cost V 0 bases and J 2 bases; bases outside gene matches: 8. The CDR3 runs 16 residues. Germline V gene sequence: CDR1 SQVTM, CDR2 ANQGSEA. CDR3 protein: CSVEDRGRTGAYEQYF. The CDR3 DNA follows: TGCAGCGTTGAAGATAGGGGCCGGACAGGGGCCTACGAGCAGTACTTC.

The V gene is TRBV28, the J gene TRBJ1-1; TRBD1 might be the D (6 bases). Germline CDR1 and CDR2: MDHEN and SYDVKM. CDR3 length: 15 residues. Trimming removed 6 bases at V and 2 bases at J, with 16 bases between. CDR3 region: CASSAASDRNTEAFF. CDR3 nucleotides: TGTGCCAGCAGCGCCGCCTCGGACAGAAACACTGAAGCTTTCTTT.

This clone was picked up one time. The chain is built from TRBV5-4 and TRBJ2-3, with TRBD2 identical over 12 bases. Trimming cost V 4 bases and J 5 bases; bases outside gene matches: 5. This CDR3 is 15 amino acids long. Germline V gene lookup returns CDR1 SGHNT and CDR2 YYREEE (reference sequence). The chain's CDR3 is CASSPGTSGLDTQYF. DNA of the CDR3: TGTGCCAGCAGCCCTGGGACTAGCGGGTTAGATACGCAGTATTTT. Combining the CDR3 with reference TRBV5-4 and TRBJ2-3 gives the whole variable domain ETGVTQSPTHLIKTRGQQVTLRCSSQSGHNTVSWYQQALGQGPQFIFQYYREEENGRGNFPPRFSGLQFPNYSSELNVNALELDDSALYLCASSPGTSGLDTQYFGPGTRLTVL.

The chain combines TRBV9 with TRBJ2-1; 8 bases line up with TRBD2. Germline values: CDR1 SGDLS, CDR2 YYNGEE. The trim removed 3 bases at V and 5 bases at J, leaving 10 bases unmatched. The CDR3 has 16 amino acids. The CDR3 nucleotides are TGTGCCAGCAGCGCGAGGCCGGGACTAGGTCACAATGAGCAGTTCTTC. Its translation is CASSARPGLGHNEQFF.

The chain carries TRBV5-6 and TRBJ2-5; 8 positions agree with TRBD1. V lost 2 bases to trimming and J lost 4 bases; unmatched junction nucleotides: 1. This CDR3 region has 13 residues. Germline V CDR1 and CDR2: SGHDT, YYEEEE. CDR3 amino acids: CASSFTGGETQYF. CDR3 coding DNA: TGTGCCAGCAGCTTCACAGGGGGAGAGACCCAGTACTTC.

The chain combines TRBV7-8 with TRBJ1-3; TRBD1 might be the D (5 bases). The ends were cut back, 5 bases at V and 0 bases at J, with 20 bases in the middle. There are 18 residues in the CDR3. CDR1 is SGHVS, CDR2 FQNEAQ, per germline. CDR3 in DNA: TGTGCCAGCAGCCGAGAGAGACAGTCCTCTGCCTCTGGAAACACCATATATTTT. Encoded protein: CASSRERQSSASGNTIYF.

The DNA of the CDR3 is TGTGCCAGCAGGAACTCTCCTGGGGCTTACAATGAGCAGTTCTTC. Its translation: CASRNSPGAYNEQFF. The chain recombines TRBV7-2 with TRBJ2-1, with D maybe TRBD1 (5 bases). Germline values: CDR1 SGHTA, CDR2 FQGNSA. The CDR3 extends over 15 amino acids. Trimming took 6 bases from V and 4 from J, leaving 16 bases between them.

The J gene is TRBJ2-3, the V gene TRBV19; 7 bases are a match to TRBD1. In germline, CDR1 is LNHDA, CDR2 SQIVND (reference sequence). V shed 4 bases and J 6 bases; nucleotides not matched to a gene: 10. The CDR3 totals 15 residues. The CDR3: CASSRGQELRDTQYF. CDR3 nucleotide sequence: TGTGCCAGTAGTAGAGGACAGGAATTGAGGGATACGCAGTATTTT.

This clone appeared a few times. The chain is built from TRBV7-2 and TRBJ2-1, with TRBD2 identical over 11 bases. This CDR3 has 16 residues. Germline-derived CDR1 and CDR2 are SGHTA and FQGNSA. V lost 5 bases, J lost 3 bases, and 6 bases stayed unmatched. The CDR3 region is CASSVSGTSGYNEQFF. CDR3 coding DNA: TGTGCCAGCAGCGTATCCGGGACTAGCGGCTACAATGAGCAGTTCTTC.

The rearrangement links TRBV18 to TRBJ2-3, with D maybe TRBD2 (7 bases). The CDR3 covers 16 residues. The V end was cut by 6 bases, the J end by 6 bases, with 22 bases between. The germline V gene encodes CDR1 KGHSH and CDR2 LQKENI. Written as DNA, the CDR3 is TGTGCCAGCTCCCAAAGCGGGACACGTAGTGGGGATACGCAGTATTTT. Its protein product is CASSQSGTRSGDTQYF. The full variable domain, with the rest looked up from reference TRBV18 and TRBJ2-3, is NAGVMQNPRHLVRRRGQEARLRCSPMKGHSHVYWYRQLPEEGLKFMVYLQKENIIDESGMPKERFSAEFPKEGPSILRIQQVVRGDSAAYFCASSQSGTRSGDTQYFGPGTRLTVL.

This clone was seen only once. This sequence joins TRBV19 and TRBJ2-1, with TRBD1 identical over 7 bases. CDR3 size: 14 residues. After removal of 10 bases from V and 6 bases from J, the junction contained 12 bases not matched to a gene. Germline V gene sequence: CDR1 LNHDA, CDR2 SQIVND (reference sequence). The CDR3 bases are TGTGCCACGGCACGGGACAGTTTGCCCAATGAGCAGTTCTTC. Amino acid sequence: CATARDSLPNEQFF.

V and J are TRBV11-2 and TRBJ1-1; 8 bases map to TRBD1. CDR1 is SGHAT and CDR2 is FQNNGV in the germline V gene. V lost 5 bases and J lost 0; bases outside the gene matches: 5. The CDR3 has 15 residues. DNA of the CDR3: TGTGCCAGCAGCCCTAGACAGGGGTTGAACACTGAAGCTTTCTTT. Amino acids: CASSPRQGLNTEAFF.

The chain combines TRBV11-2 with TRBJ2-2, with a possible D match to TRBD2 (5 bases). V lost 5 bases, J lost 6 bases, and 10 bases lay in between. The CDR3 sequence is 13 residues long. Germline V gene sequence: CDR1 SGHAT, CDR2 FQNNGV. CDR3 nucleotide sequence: TGTGCCAGCAGCCCCGGGGTCGCCGGGGAGCTGTTTTTT. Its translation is CASSPGVAGELFF.

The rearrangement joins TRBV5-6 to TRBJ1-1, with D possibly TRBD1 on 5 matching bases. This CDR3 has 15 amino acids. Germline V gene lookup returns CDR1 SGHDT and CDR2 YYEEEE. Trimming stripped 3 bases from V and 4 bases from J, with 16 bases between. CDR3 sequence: CASSSGTKRATEAFF. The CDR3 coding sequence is TGTGCCAGCAGCTCCGGGACCAAGCGGGCCACTGAAGCTTTCTTT. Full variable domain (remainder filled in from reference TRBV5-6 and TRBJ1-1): DAGVTQSPTHLIKTRGQQVTLRCSPKSGHDTVSWYQQALGQGPQFIFQYYEEEERQRGNFPDRFSGHQFPNYSSELNVNALLLGDSALYLCASSSGTKRATEAFFGQGTRLTVV.

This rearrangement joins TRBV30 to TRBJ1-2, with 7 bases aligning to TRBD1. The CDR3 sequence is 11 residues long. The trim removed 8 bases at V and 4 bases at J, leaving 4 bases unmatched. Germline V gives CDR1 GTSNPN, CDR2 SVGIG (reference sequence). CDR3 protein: CAAQGRYGYTF. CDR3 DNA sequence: TGTGCCGCACAGGGGCGCTATGGCTACACCTTC.

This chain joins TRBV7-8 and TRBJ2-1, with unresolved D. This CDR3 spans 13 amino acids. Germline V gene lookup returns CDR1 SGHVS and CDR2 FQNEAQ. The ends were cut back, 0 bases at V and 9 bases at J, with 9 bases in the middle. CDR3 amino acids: CASSLALRSEQFF. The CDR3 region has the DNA TGTGCCAGCAGCTTAGCCCTCCGTAGTGAGCAGTTCTTC.

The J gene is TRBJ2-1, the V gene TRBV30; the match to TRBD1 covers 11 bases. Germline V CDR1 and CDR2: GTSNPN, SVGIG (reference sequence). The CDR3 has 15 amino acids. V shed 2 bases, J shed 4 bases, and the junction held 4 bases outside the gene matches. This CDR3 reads CAWSKGQGDYNEQFF. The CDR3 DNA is TGTGCCTGGAGTAAGGGACAGGGGGATTACAATGAGCAGTTCTTC.

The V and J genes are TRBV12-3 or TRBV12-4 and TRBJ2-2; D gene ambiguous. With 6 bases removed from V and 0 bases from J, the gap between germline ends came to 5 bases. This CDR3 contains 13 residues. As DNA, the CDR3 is TGTGCCAGCAGGGCCTCGAACACCGGGGAGCTGTTTTTT. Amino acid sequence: CASRASNTGELFF.

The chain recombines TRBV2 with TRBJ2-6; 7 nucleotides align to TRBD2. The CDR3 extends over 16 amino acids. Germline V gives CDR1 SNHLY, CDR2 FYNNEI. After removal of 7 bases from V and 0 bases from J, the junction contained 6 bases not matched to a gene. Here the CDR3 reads CASTQRGYSGANVLTF. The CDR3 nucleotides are TGTGCCAGCACGCAGCGGGGCTACTCTGGGGCCAACGTCCTGACTTTC. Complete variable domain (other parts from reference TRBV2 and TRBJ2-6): EPEVTQTPSHQVTQMGQEVILRCVPISNHLYFYWYRQILGQKVEFLVSFYNNEISEKSEIFDDQFSVERPDGSNFTLKIRSTKLEDSAMYFCASTQRGYSGANVLTFGAGSRLTVL.

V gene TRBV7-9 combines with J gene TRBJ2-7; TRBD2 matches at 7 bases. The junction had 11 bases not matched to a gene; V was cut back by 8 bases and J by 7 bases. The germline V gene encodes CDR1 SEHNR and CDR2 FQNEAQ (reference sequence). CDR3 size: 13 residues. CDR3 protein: CASDGGGPGEQYF. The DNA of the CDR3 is TGTGCCAGCGACGGGGGAGGGCCAGGGGAGCAGTACTTC.

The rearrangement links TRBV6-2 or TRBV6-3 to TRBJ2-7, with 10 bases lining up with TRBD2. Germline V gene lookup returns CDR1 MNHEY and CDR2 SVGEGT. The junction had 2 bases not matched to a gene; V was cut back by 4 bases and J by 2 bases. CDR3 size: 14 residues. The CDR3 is CASSFLAGAYEQYF. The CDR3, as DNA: TGTGCCAGCAGTTTTCTAGCGGGGGCCTACGAGCAGTACTTC.

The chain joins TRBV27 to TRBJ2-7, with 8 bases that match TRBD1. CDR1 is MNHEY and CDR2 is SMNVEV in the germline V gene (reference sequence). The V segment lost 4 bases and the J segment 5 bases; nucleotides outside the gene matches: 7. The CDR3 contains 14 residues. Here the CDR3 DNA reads TGTGCCAGCAGTTCTACGACAGGGGTAAACGAGCAGTACTTC. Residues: CASSSTTGVNEQYF.

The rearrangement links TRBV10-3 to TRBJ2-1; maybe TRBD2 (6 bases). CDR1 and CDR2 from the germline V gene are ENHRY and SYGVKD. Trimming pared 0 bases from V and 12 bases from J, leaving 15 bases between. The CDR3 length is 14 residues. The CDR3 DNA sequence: TGTGCCATCAGTGAGTCTGGGACTCCGCAGGGGCAGTTCTTC. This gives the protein CAISESGTPQGQFF.

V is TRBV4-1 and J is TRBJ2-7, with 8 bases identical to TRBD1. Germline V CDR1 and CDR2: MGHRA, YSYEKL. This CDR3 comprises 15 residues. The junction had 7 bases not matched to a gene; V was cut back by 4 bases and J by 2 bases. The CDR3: CASSRDGQGTYEQYF. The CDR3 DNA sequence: TGCGCCAGCAGCCGAGACGGACAGGGAACCTACGAGCAGTACTTC.

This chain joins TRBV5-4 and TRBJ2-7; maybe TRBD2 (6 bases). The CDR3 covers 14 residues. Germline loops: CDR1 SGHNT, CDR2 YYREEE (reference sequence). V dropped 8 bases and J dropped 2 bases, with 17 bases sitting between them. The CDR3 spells CASSPGSLAYEQYF. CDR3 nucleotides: TGTGCCAGTTCGCCCGGGAGCTTAGCCTACGAGCAGTACTTC.

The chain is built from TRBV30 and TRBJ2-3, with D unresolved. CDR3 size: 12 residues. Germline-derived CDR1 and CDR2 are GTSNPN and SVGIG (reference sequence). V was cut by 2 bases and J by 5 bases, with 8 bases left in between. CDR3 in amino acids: CAWSSTGDTQYF. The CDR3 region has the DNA TGTGCCTGGAGTTCGACTGGAGATACGCAGTATTTT.